A single sample gave rise to the 6 T cell receptor beta chains below, sequenced in a study of T cells in Graves' hyperthyroidism and ophthalmopathy. What was amplified from RNA transcripts were TCR beta CDR3 regions. Using the HTBI primer set, a first-round RT-PCR was run on the TCR CDR3. TCRdb itself ran the multiplex PCR reads through MiXCR, one entry per CDR3 protein. In the table there are roughly 380,000 distinct CDR3 sequences, roughly 15% of which are singletons. Sequencing used blood. The receptors were sampled from a woman younger than 35 with Graves' hyperthyroidism.

This clonotype was seen repeatedly, ten times or more. J is TRBJ2-5 and V is TRBV11-2, with D unclear. V shed 1 base and J shed 4 bases, with 13 bases lying between them. CDR3 length: 15 amino acids. Germline values: CDR1 SGHAT, CDR2 FQNNGV. As DNA, the CDR3 is TGTGCCAGCAGCTTAGTAGGTCGGCAGATAGAGACCCAGTACTTC. Protein: CASSLVGRQIETQYF.

This clonotype was recorded at least ten times. The chain links TRBV13 to TRBJ1-2; 8 bases are a match to TRBD1. Germline assignment: CDR1 PRHDT and CDR2 FYEKMQ (reference sequence). The CDR3 is 15 amino acids. Trimming at V came to 5 bases and at J to 1 base, leaving 6 bases not matched to a gene. The CDR3 here is CASSKGTGINYGYTF. CDR3 DNA sequence: TGTGCCAGCAGCAAAGGGACAGGTATTAACTATGGCTACACCTTC.

In this sample, this clonotype turned up a few times. This chain links TRBV7-3 with TRBJ1-2, with D perhaps TRBD1 (6 bases). V lost 4 bases and J 2 bases, leaving 23 bases between the germline ends. Germline V gene sequence: CDR1 SGHTA, CDR2 FQGTGA. This CDR3 has 18 residues. The CDR3 DNA is TGTGCCAGCAGCTCTTTTACCCCAAACAGGGTTTTAAACTATGGCTACACCTTC. It yields the protein CASSSFTPNRVLNYGYTF.

V is TRBV4-3 and J is TRBJ2-2, with 12 positions matching TRBD2. CDR1 and CDR2 from the germline V gene are LGHNA and YSLEER. The length of the CDR3 is 17 residues. J was trimmed by 8 bases and V by 0 bases; bases with no gene match: 7. The DNA of the CDR3 is TGCGCCAGCAGCCAAGATCCCCTAGCGGGAGGGCAGGGGGAGCTGTTTTTT. This encodes CASSQDPLAGGQGELFF.

The J gene is TRBJ1-1, the V gene TRBV12-3 or TRBV12-4; a weak D match, TRBD1 (5 bases). V was trimmed by 4 bases and J by 1 base, leaving 16 bases between them. This CDR3 spans 16 amino acids. The CDR3 here is CASSSGQGIRNTEAFF. For the CDR3, the DNA is TGTGCCAGCAGTTCCGGGCAGGGCATTCGGAACACTGAAGCTTTCTTT.

The rearrangement joins TRBV12-3 or TRBV12-4 to TRBJ2-2; tentative D call: TRBD2 (7 bases). The CDR3 spans 15 residues. V was cut by 3 bases and J by 6 bases, with 14 bases left in between. CDR3 residues: CASSFGGGRSGELFF. Written as DNA, the CDR3 is TGTGCCAGCAGTTTTGGGGGGGGCCGGTCCGGGGAGCTGTTTTTT.